The 28 T cell receptor beta chains given below trace back to one sample, sequenced in a study of shared clonotypes between healthy human individuals. Produced via immunoSEQ multiplex PCR; TCRdb's table is partial and in-frame only. The sample records approximately 600,000 clones, roughly 95% being singletons. Terminally differentiated effector memory CD45RA+ cells were left out of the naive CD8 fraction, which was CD45RO-negative and positively selected for CCR7. The sample taken for sequencing was naive CD8+ T cells sorted from blood. The receptor set was obtained from a woman aged 25 to 45 in good health.

A remark on this clone: The CDR3 ends on some other residue instead of the conserved phenylalanine or tryptophan, so this is likely a read error. No DNA is shown, since the ends of the CDR3 on it are uncertain; the CDR3 is the one TCRdb lists. The chain links TRBV21-1 to TRBJ2-7; the listed D gene, TRBD1, was not tested against the DNA. TRBV21-1 is tagged as a pseudogene. From its first to its last residue, the CDR3 has 9 amino acids. This chain's CDR3 is CASSADRGL.

V usage is TRBV10-3 and J usage is TRBJ2-3; TRBD2 aligns across 12 bases. Germline CDR1 reads ENHRY; CDR2 reads SYGVKD. The CDR3 runs to 16 residues. V lost 4 bases, J lost 3 bases, and 5 bases stayed unmatched. The CDR3 region has the DNA TGTGCCATCAGTGCGCTAGCGGGAGGGCGGACAGATACGCAGTATTTT. Its protein product is CAISALAGGRTDTQYF.

As DNA, the CDR3 is TGTGCCAGCAGCTTCAGGGTAACCTACGAGCAGTACTTC. As protein: CASSFRVTYEQYF. The chain employs TRBV13 and TRBJ2-7, with a weak D call TRBD1 (5 bases). Per germline, CDR1 PRHDT and CDR2 FYEKMQ (reference sequence). The CDR3 totals 13 residues. V gave up 3 bases and J gave up 2 bases, with 8 bases separating them.

The genes are TRBV6-5 and TRBJ1-1, with D possibly matching TRBD1 (6 bases). The V gene's germline CDR1 is MNHEY and CDR2 SVGAGI. This CDR3 is built from 15 residues. The germline V and J ends were trimmed by 3 bases and 4 bases, with 15 bases remaining between them. The CDR3 DNA reads TGTGCCAGCAGTTATATTATACAGGGTGGCACTGAAGCTTTCTTT. This gives the protein CASSYIIQGGTEAFF.

This sequence joins TRBV19 and TRBJ2-7; D unclear. Trimming stripped 3 bases from V and 7 bases from J, with 19 bases between. This CDR3 is built from 15 residues. The germline V gene encodes CDR1 LNHDA and CDR2 SQIVND (reference sequence). The CDR3 sequence is CASSIGFAPVWEQYF. CDR3 in DNA: TGTGCCAGTAGTATTGGATTCGCCCCGGTCTGGGAGCAGTACTTC.

V is TRBV27 and J is TRBJ2-1; D unresolved. Trimming removed 0 bases from V and 10 bases from J, with 16 bases in between. The germline V gene has CDR1 MNHEY and CDR2 SMNVEV (reference sequence). The CDR3 runs 15 residues. The CDR3 protein is CASSLSPLGAGEQFF. CDR3 nucleotide sequence: TGTGCCAGCAGTTTATCGCCTTTGGGTGCCGGGGAGCAGTTCTTC.

The V call is TRBV5-6, the J call TRBJ2-7, with D maybe TRBD2 (6 bases). Germline V gene sequence: CDR1 SGHDT, CDR2 YYEEEE. The ends were cut back, 2 bases at V and 7 bases at J, with 13 bases in the middle. The CDR3 totals 13 residues. This CDR3 is CASSFGSPWEQYF. CDR3 coding DNA: TGTGCCAGCAGCTTCGGGAGCCCGTGGGAGCAGTACTTC.

The rearrangement joins TRBV27 to TRBJ2-1; D not certain. The CDR3 extends over 14 amino acids. CDR1 and CDR2 from the germline V gene are MNHEY and SMNVEV (reference sequence). V dropped 3 bases and J dropped 7 bases, with 13 bases sitting between them. This CDR3 is CASSLGPNLNEQFF. CDR3 coding DNA: TGTGCCAGCAGTTTGGGTCCTAATCTGAATGAGCAGTTCTTC.

J is TRBJ2-7 and V is TRBV6-1, with D unclear. The CDR3 loop spans 16 amino acids. Trimming took off 4 bases at V and 0 bases at J, with 16 bases between the two ends. The V gene's germline CDR1 is MNHNS and CDR2 SASEGT. The CDR3, as DNA: TGTGCCAGCAGTGTGGGTATCATGCTCCCCTCCTACGAGCAGTACTTC. This encodes CASSVGIMLPSYEQYF.

This clone has a handful of counts. J is TRBJ1-5 and V is TRBV5-6; D is perhaps TRBD1 (6 bases). The CDR3 runs to 13 residues. Trimming cost V 4 bases and J 5 bases, with 10 bases left between them. The V gene's germline CDR1 is SGHDT and CDR2 YYEEEE. The CDR3 DNA reads TGTGCCAGCAGCCAACAGGGAGATCAGCCCCAGCATTTT. The encoded protein is CASSQQGDQPQHF.

The rearrangement links TRBV7-8 to TRBJ2-7; D gene unclear. The CDR3 has 14 residues. V lost 3 bases, J lost 2 bases, and 11 bases lay in between. CDR1 SGHVS and CDR2 FQNEAQ come from the germline V gene. Here the CDR3 reads CASSFRPVAYEQYF. The CDR3 DNA follows: TGTGCCAGCAGCTTTCGACCCGTTGCCTACGAGCAGTACTTC.

The chain couples TRBV28 to TRBJ2-7; unclear D gene. V shed 6 bases and J shed 2 bases, with 20 bases lying between them. The CDR3 consists of 16 residues. Germline V gene data show CDR1 as MDHEN and CDR2 as SYDVKM. CDR3 loop: CASRTPFSADAYEQYF. The CDR3 bases are TGTGCCAGCAGAACCCCCTTTTCCGCGGATGCCTACGAGCAGTACTTC. Full variable domain (rest looked up from reference TRBV28 and TRBJ2-7): DVKVTQSSRYLVKRTGEKVFLECVQDMDHENMFWYRQDPGLGLRLIYFSYDVKMKEKGDIPEGYSVSREKKERFSLILESASTNQTSMYLCASRTPFSADAYEQYFGPGTRLTVT.

The genes are TRBV10-2 and TRBJ1-1; D is perhaps TRBD1 (6 bases). CDR3 length: 12 residues. Trimming removed 8 bases at V and 0 bases at J, with 7 bases between. CDR1 and CDR2 from the germline V gene are WSHSY and SAAADI. Written as DNA, the CDR3 is TGCGCCAGCGGGGGCGTGAACACTGAAGCTTTCTTT. Translated, it gives CASGGVNTEAFF.

In this sample, this clone turned up once. The gene calls are TRBV5-4 and TRBJ2-2, with D hard to call. Deletions cut 6 bases from V and 4 bases from J, with 4 bases between. CDR3 length equals 11 residues. The germline CDR1 and CDR2 sequences are SGHNT and YYREEE (reference sequence). The CDR3 reads CASTLTGELFF. The CDR3 nucleotides are TGTGCCAGCACTCTCACCGGGGAGCTGTTTTTT.

The rearrangement joins TRBV14 to TRBJ1-2; possibly TRBD1 for D (5 bases). CDR1 is SGHDN, CDR2 FVKESK, per germline. This CDR3 comprises 13 residues. Trimming shortened V by 6 bases and J by 4 bases, and 12 bases separated the two germline ends. The CDR3 loop is CASSRGGGYGYTF. The CDR3 DNA is TGTGCCAGCAGTCGAGGCGGGGGCTATGGCTACACCTTC.

CDR3 DNA sequence: TGTGCCAGCAGCTCCGGGACGGTTCTCTCCTACGAGCAGTACTTC. Translated, it gives CASSSGTVLSYEQYF. This chain connects TRBV5-8 to TRBJ2-7; tentatively, D is TRBD1 or TRBD2 (5 bases each). The CDR3 sequence is 15 residues long. V gave up 3 bases and J gave up 0 bases, with 13 bases separating them. Germline loops: CDR1 SGHTS, CDR2 YDEGEE.

The chain carries TRBV7-8 and TRBJ1-2; D is uncertain. The CDR3 is 15 amino acids. V was shortened by 5 bases and J by 2 bases, with 15 bases between the two germline ends. From germline, CDR1 is SGHVS and CDR2 FQNEAQ. The CDR3 DNA is TGTGCCAGCAGCCAAACTTGGTTGTCGAACTATGGCTACACCTTC. Its translation is CASSQTWLSNYGYTF.

The chain employs TRBV11-2 and TRBJ2-7; D may be TRBD1 or TRBD2 (6 bases each). The germline V gene encodes CDR1 SGHAT and CDR2 FQNNGV. The CDR3 is 15 residues long. V lost 4 bases and J lost 2, with 15 bases in between. The CDR3 nucleotides are TGTGCCAGCAGCTGGGGGCGGGACACACCCTACGAGCAGTACTTC. This translates into CASSWGRDTPYEQYF.

The chain carries TRBV23-1 and TRBJ2-7; 7 bases line up with TRBD1. TRBV23-1 is noted as an ORF with a role that remains uncertain. With 4 bases clipped from V and 2 bases from J, the junction kept 23 bases outside the gene matches. The CDR3 runs to 20 residues. The CDR3 is CASSRPDKPPTGVPTYEQYF. CDR3 nucleotide sequence: TGCGCCAGCAGTCGCCCAGATAAACCACCTACAGGGGTACCTACCTACGAGCAGTACTTC.

This chain uses TRBV19 with TRBJ2-6, with D possibly matching TRBD1 (5 bases). Germline V gene lookup returns CDR1 LNHDA and CDR2 SQIVND (reference sequence). This CDR3 has 14 amino acids. V was clipped by 7 bases and J by 0 bases, with 7 bases between them. CDR3 sequence (DNA): TGTGCCAGTAAGGGGTTCTCTGGGGCCAACGTCCTGACTTTC. Translating it yields CASKGFSGANVLTF.

The sample holds one count of this clone. The chain is built from TRBV5-1 and TRBJ1-1; 7 positions agree with TRBD1. V lost 0 bases and J lost 7; bases outside the gene matches: 3. CDR1 is SGHRS and CDR2 is YFSETQ in the germline V gene. This CDR3 comprises 13 residues. The DNA for the CDR3 is TGCGCCAGCAGCTTGGGGGGACAGATTGAAGCTTTCTTT. Amino acid sequence: CASSLGGQIEAFF.

The table lists this clone with a few counts. The chain recombines TRBV19 with TRBJ1-5, with D possibly being TRBD1 (5 bases). The CDR3 spans 13 residues. The V end lost 7 bases, the J end lost 4 bases, and 11 bases lay between the germline ends. CDR1 and CDR2 (germline): LNHDA, SQIVND (reference sequence). The CDR3 reads CASKVEGNQPQHF. The CDR3 coding sequence is TGTGCCAGTAAAGTGGAGGGGAATCAGCCCCAGCATTTT.

The chain couples TRBV7-2 to TRBJ2-1, with D perhaps matching TRBD2 (6 bases). The CDR3 has 12 residues. Germline V gives CDR1 SGHTA, CDR2 FQGNSA. Trimming removed 5 bases from V and 13 bases from J, with 15 bases in between. In DNA, the CDR3 is TGTGCCAGCAGCCCCGGGGGTTACCACCAGTTCTTC. Translation: CASSPGGYHQFF.

This chain links TRBV2 with TRBJ2-7; 13 bases agree with TRBD2. The CDR3 sequence is 16 residues long. Germline loops: CDR1 SNHLY, CDR2 FYNNEI. Trimming took 4 bases from V and 1 from J; bases not matched to a gene: 4. Here the CDR3 reads CASSGTSGRESYEQYF. The DNA for the CDR3 is TGTGCCAGCAGTGGGACTAGCGGGAGAGAATCCTACGAGCAGTACTTC.

The gene calls are TRBV28 and TRBJ2-5, with 11 bases aligning to TRBD2. The CDR3 runs to 15 residues. Germline lookup yields CDR1 MDHEN and CDR2 SYDVKM. V lost 3 bases, J lost 4 bases, and 4 bases stayed unmatched. The CDR3 sequence is CASSFSLAGGETQYF. DNA for the CDR3: TGTGCCAGCAGTTTTAGTCTAGCGGGAGGAGAGACCCAGTACTTC. The full variable domain, with the rest looked up from reference TRBV28 and TRBJ2-5, is DVKVTQSSRYLVKRTGEKVFLECVQDMDHENMFWYRQDPGLGLRLIYFSYDVKMKEKGDIPEGYSVSREKKERFSLILESASTNQTSMYLCASSFSLAGGETQYFGPGTRLLVL.

V and J are TRBV10-3 and TRBJ1-1; TRBD1 is a possible D gene (5 bases). The CDR3 totals 15 residues. In germline, CDR1 is ENHRY, CDR2 SYGVKD. Trimming cost V 3 bases and J 8 bases, with 19 bases left between them. The CDR3 sequence: CAISDRRLGDLEAFF. As DNA, the CDR3 is TGTGCCATCAGTGATAGGAGACTGGGGGACCTAGAAGCTTTCTTT.

CDR3 sequence: CASSQRWMEKSYEQYF. CDR3 nucleotides: TGCGCCAGCAGCCAAAGATGGATGGAAAAGAGCTACGAGCAGTACTTC. The V call is TRBV4-1, the J call TRBJ2-7; D gene unclear. CDR1 is MGHRA and CDR2 is YSYEKL in the germline V gene. V dropped 2 bases and J dropped 3 bases, with 17 bases sitting between them. The CDR3 totals 16 residues.

The V and J genes are TRBV7-6 and TRBJ2-3, with D maybe TRBD1 (5 bases). Trimming took 4 bases from V and 0 from J, leaving 8 bases between them. The CDR3 loop spans 14 amino acids. The germline V gene has CDR1 SGHVS and CDR2 FNYEAQ. CDR3 region: CASSSRASTDTQYF. Here the CDR3 DNA reads TGTGCCAGCAGCTCCAGGGCTAGCACAGATACGCAGTATTTT.